Described below is a single T cell receptor beta chain sequence and its context. This record belongs to a study of blood T cell repertoires in COVID-19. Looking at the study overall: Collection of acute and convalescent COVID-19 samples took place in the United States, Italy and Spain. The cDNA or gDNA used as material had been derived from T cells, B-cell-depleted T cells, or PBMCs.

How the authors handled the data: Amplification with reference gene primers provided the estimates of nucleated cell counts. Generated by immunoSEQ multiplex PCR, the TCRdb table keeps only in-frame clones and is missing some. The V and J calls and the clone size are those of that table, but D and trimming were determined from the DNA. The repertoire consists of about 210,000 clones, with approximately 85% occurring once and the leading ten covering 7.6%. This receptor was identified in a woman aged 45-59 years with active or convalescent COVID-19. The sample comprised peripheral blood.

The CDR3 here is CSASKREDSTDTQYF. Here the CDR3 DNA reads TGCAGTGCTAGTAAGCGGGAGGACTCCACAGATACGCAGTATTTT. The chain recombines TRBV20-1 with TRBJ2-3; 9 positions match TRBD2. The CDR3 has 15 residues. V was clipped by 3 bases and J by 2 bases; unmatched bases: 6. The germline gives CDR1 DFQATT, CDR2 SNEGSKA (reference sequence).